Presented here are 7 T cell receptor beta chains from one specimen sequenced in a study of tissue T cells after allogeneic stem cell transplantation. Data came from immunoSEQ multiplex PCR; TCRdb stores just in-frame clones and leaves some out. Of over a thousand clones listed, approximately 80% are singletons. Sequencing was performed on blood, taken at autopsy. The receptors originated from an older male patient with steroid-refractory graft-versus-host disease after an allogeneic stem cell transplant. Some T cells may be transferred from the graft donor.

The chain combines TRBV6-5 with TRBJ2-3; 13 bases fit TRBD2. Germline V gene sequence: CDR1 MNHEY, CDR2 SVGAGI. The CDR3 loop spans 13 amino acids. V trimming: 10 bases; J trimming: 6 bases; junction bases outside the gene matches: 4. CDR3 sequence: CATLAGGPDTQYF. The CDR3 nucleotides read TGTGCCACACTAGCGGGGGGGCCGGATACGCAGTATTTT.

The V call is TRBV7-9, the J call TRBJ1-2; no firm D call. Looked up from germline, CDR1 is SEHNR and CDR2 is FQNEAQ (reference sequence). The ends were cut back, 5 bases at V and 4 bases at J, with 8 bases in the middle. This CDR3 has 12 residues. The CDR3 DNA sequence: TGTGCCAGCAGCCCCGCTGTCTATGGCTACACCTTC. Protein sequence: CASSPAVYGYTF.

The gene calls are TRBV4-2 and TRBJ1-2, with a possible D match to TRBD1 (5 bases). V shed 1 base and J shed 7 bases, with 13 bases lying between them. The CDR3 is made up of 14 amino acids. CDR1 is LGHNA and CDR2 is YNFKEQ in the germline V gene. CDR3 region: CASSQATRESGYTF. In DNA, the CDR3 is TGTGCCAGCAGCCAAGCTACCAGGGAATCTGGCTACACCTTC.

V and J are TRBV3-1 (or the pseudogene TRBV3-2) and TRBJ2-5; D is uncertain. Germline loops: CDR1 LGHDT, CDR2 YNNKEL (reference sequence). The CDR3 consists of 15 residues. V dropped 1 base and J dropped 5 bases, with 14 bases sitting between them. The CDR3 region is CASSQVGSRRETQYF. The CDR3 nucleotides read TGTGCCAGCAGCCAAGTCGGGTCTCGCCGGGAGACCCAGTACTTC.

The rearrangement links TRBV6-2 or TRBV6-3 to TRBJ2-7; D is ambiguous. The CDR3 is 15 amino acids. Germline CDR1 reads MNHEY; CDR2 reads SVGEGT. Trimming shortened V by 2 bases and J by 0 bases, and 11 bases separated the two germline ends. CDR3 nucleotides: TGTGCCAGCAGTTACGCGGCAGACCTCTCCTACGAGCAGTACTTC. Residues: CASSYAADLSYEQYF.

The chain recombines TRBV19 with TRBJ1-1; no reliable D call. The CDR3 spans 13 residues. The germline gives CDR1 LNHDA, CDR2 SQIVND (reference sequence). V was clipped by 6 bases and J by 1 base, with 9 bases between them. CDR3: CASRITENTEAFF. CDR3 coding DNA: TGTGCCAGTAGGATTACGGAGAACACTGAAGCTTTCTTT.

J is TRBJ2-5 and V is TRBV28; the D call may be TRBD1 or TRBD2 (5 bases each). The V gene lost 5 bases and the J gene lost 3 bases, with 16 bases spanning the gap. The V gene's germline CDR1 is MDHEN and CDR2 SYDVKM. CDR3 length: 15 residues. This chain's CDR3 is CASSSPDLGEETQYF. In DNA form, the CDR3 reads TGTGCCAGCAGTAGCCCGGACTTAGGGGAAGAGACCCAGTACTTC.